A single sample gave rise to the 31 T cell receptor beta chains below, sequenced in a study of shared clonotypes between healthy human individuals. Naive CD8 cells comprised CD45RO-negative, CCR7-positively selected cells, excluding terminally differentiated effector memory CD45RA+ cells. Some clones are missing from TCRdb's copy, which holds only in-frame ones; the method was immunoSEQ multiplex PCR. The repertoire has millions of clones, roughly 91% of them found once; the top ten carry roughly 1.8%. Sequenced: naive CD8+ T cells from PBMCs. Every receptor here comes from a man between 18 and 29 years old in good health. Some clones in this sample may be carry-over from other donors' samples.

The J gene is TRBJ2-1, the V gene TRBV28; D is ambiguous. With 5 bases removed from V and 0 bases from J, the gap between germline ends came to 8 bases. Germline V gene data show CDR1 as MDHEN and CDR2 as SYDVKM. The CDR3 runs to 14 residues. The CDR3 spells CASSNSYSYNEQFF. The CDR3 DNA reads TGTGCCAGCAGTAACAGCTACTCCTACAATGAGCAGTTCTTC.

The chain is built from TRBV7-9 and TRBJ2-7; the D is unclear. The CDR3 loop spans 13 amino acids. From germline, CDR1 is SEHNR and CDR2 FQNEAQ (reference sequence). V lost 3 bases to trimming and J lost 0 bases, with 6 bases between them. CDR3 bases: TGTGCCAGCAGCTTGGTAGTCTCCTACGAGCAGTACTTC. Protein: CASSLVVSYEQYF.

This sequence joins TRBV9 and TRBJ2-3, with D tentatively TRBD1 (5 bases). The germline V and J ends were trimmed by 3 bases and 1 base, with 9 bases remaining between them. Germline V CDR1 and CDR2: SGDLS, YYNGEE. This CDR3 has 14 residues. CDR3 protein: CASSGQRGTDTQYF. CDR3 bases: TGTGCCAGCAGCGGACAGCGAGGCACAGATACGCAGTATTTT.

The V gene is TRBV5-1, the J gene TRBJ2-7; the D gene is possibly TRBD1 (5 bases). The CDR3 has 14 amino acids. CDR1 SGHRS and CDR2 YFSETQ come from the germline V gene. V dropped 0 bases and J dropped 7 bases, with 14 bases sitting between them. Written as DNA, the CDR3 is TGCGCCAGCAGCTTGGTTCCAGGGTCTTGGGAGCAGTACTTC. Its translation is CASSLVPGSWEQYF.

V gene TRBV5-6 combines with J gene TRBJ2-6; D not resolved. V lost 4 bases and J 10 bases, leaving 6 bases between the germline ends. This CDR3 contains 11 residues. Germline V gene data show CDR1 as SGHDT and CDR2 as YYEEEE. CDR3 DNA sequence: TGTGCCAGCAGCGCTCGGAACGTCCTGACTTTC. Translation: CASSARNVLTF.

The rearrangement joins TRBV7-2 to TRBJ1-1; 7 bases fit TRBD1. The V segment lost 4 bases and the J segment 4 bases; nucleotides outside the gene matches: 18. Germline CDR1 is SGHTA and CDR2 is FQGNSA. This CDR3 contains 18 residues. CDR3 in amino acids: CASSSTYYRDREATEAFF. In nucleotides, the CDR3 is TGTGCCAGCAGCTCTACGTATTACCGGGACAGAGAGGCCACTGAAGCTTTCTTT.

The chain joins TRBV29-1 to TRBJ2-1, with 7 bases aligning to TRBD2. Germline assignment: CDR1 SQVTM and CDR2 ANQGSEA. This CDR3 has 17 residues. V lost 0 bases and J lost 1; bases outside the gene matches: 9. CDR3 DNA: TGCAGCGTTGAAGAGGTGAGCGGGATCGGATCCTACAATGAGCAGTTCTTC. It yields the protein CSVEEVSGIGSYNEQFF.

Concerning this clone itself: Other DNA sequences from this sample encode an identical CDR3 as well. The V call is TRBV27, the J call TRBJ2-7; tentatively, D is TRBD1 (7 bases). CDR1 and CDR2 (germline): MNHEY, SMNVEV (reference sequence). The CDR3 is 15 amino acids. Trimming removed 3 bases at V and 0 bases at J, with 12 bases between. This chain's CDR3 is CASSLGQGGSYEQYF. The CDR3 coding sequence is TGTGCCAGCAGTTTGGGCCAGGGGGGCTCCTACGAGCAGTACTTC.

Notes on this clone: The sample holds other DNA sequences that translate to the same CDR3. The chain joins TRBV7-2 to TRBJ2-5, with D uncertain. This CDR3 spans 12 amino acids. Germline V gene lookup returns CDR1 SGHTA and CDR2 FQGNSA. Trimming shortened V by 5 bases and J by 5 bases, and 9 bases separated the two germline ends. The CDR3 sequence is CASSPRSETQYF. CDR3 sequence (DNA): TGTGCCAGCAGCCCTAGGTCGGAGACCCAGTACTTC.

The V gene is TRBV11-2, the J gene TRBJ2-7, with a tentative D call TRBD2 (5 bases). The V and J ends lost 5 bases and 2 bases respectively, with 16 bases between them. Looked up from germline, CDR1 is SGHAT and CDR2 is FQNNGV. The CDR3 covers 15 residues. The CDR3, as DNA: TGTGCCAGCAGCCCCTCGGCGGGCGAGACCTACGAGCAGTACTTC. It yields the protein CASSPSAGETYEQYF.

CDR3 loop: CASSLVVGRAMETQYF. Written as DNA, the CDR3 is TGTGCCAGCAGCTTAGTTGTCGGGAGGGCAATGGAGACCCAGTACTTC. This chain connects TRBV7-8 to TRBJ2-5, with 8 bases fitting TRBD2. The V and J ends lost 1 base and 5 bases, in that order; junction bases with no gene match: 9. Germline V lookup: CDR1 SGHVS, CDR2 FQNEAQ. This CDR3 is 16 amino acids long.

V is TRBV7-9 and J is TRBJ2-7; 9 nucleotides match TRBD1. The CDR3 is 15 amino acids. V was pared by 4 bases and J by 2 bases, with 6 bases of the junction left unmatched. Germline assignment: CDR1 SEHNR and CDR2 FQNEAQ (reference sequence). The CDR3 protein is CASSWGTGMTYEQYF. The CDR3 nucleotides read TGTGCCAGCAGCTGGGGGACAGGGATGACCTACGAGCAGTACTTC. The complete variable domain, with remaining parts taken from reference TRBV7-9 and TRBJ2-7, reads DTGVSQNPRHKITKRGQNVTFRCDPISEHNRLYWYRQTLGQGPEFLTYFQNEAQLEKSRLLSDRFSAERPKGSFSTLEIQRTEQGDSAMYLCASSWGTGMTYEQYFGPGTRLTVT.

This clone appeared a single time. The V gene is TRBV5-6, the J gene TRBJ2-1, with D uncertain. From germline, CDR1 is SGHDT and CDR2 YYEEEE. The CDR3 spans 12 residues. V was cut by 2 bases and J by 4 bases, with 4 bases left in between. The CDR3, as DNA: TGTGCCAGCAGCTTCTATTACAATGAGCAGTTCTTC. Its translation is CASSFYYNEQFF.

The J gene is TRBJ2-1, the V gene TRBV7-9; D is unresolved. CDR1 is SEHNR, CDR2 FQNEAQ, per germline (reference sequence). V was clipped by 6 bases and J by 7 bases, with 10 bases between them. This CDR3 spans 12 amino acids. The DNA for the CDR3 is TGTGCCAGCAGGTCACTTGGAAATGAGCAGTTCTTC. Translating it yields CASRSLGNEQFF.

This clone occurred once. V and J are TRBV4-1 and TRBJ2-1; 8 nucleotides line up with TRBD2. CDR1 and CDR2 from the germline V gene are MGHRA and YSYEKL. After removal of 1 base from V and 6 bases from J, the junction contained 5 bases not matched to a gene. This CDR3 has 15 residues. CDR3 in DNA: TGCGCCAGCAGCCAAGTAGCGGGACCCCGCAATGAGCAGTTCTTC. Protein product: CASSQVAGPRNEQFF.

V gene TRBV28 combines with J gene TRBJ2-5, with a tentative D call TRBD2 (7 bases). The V gene lost 6 bases and the J gene lost 5 bases, with 10 bases spanning the gap. Germline CDR1 MDHEN, CDR2 SYDVKM. The CDR3 runs 12 residues. CDR3 in DNA: TGTGCCAGCAGAGGGAGGGGGGAGACCCAGTACTTC. Amino acid sequence: CASRGRGETQYF.

V and J are TRBV25-1 and TRBJ1-4, with 9 bases that match TRBD1. The CDR3 is made up of 14 amino acids. V shed 6 bases and J 7 bases; nucleotides not matched to a gene: 6. Germline V gene lookup returns CDR1 MGHDK and CDR2 SYGVNS. The chain's CDR3 is CASSLDRGGEKLFF. CDR3 in DNA: TGTGCCAGCAGCTTGGACAGGGGAGGTGAAAAACTGTTTTTT.

The DNA for the CDR3 is TGTGCCAGCAGGCGGACAGTGAACACTGAAGCTTTCTTT. Translating it yields CASRRTVNTEAFF. The rearrangement joins TRBV5-4 to TRBJ1-1; maybe TRBD1 (6 bases). Deletions cut 5 bases from V and 0 bases from J, with 8 bases between. CDR3 size: 13 residues. The V gene's germline CDR1 is SGHNT and CDR2 YYREEE (reference sequence).

V and J are TRBV6-1 and TRBJ1-2; D is unresolved. This CDR3 region has 13 residues. Germline values: CDR1 MNHNS, CDR2 SASEGT. V dropped 10 bases and J dropped 5 bases, with 17 bases sitting between them. The CDR3 reads CANDDGNGYGYTF. The CDR3 nucleotides read TGTGCCAACGATGACGGGAACGGTTATGGCTACACCTTC.

The V and J genes are TRBV6-5 and TRBJ2-3, with 7 bases matching TRBD1. This CDR3 comprises 16 residues. The germline gives CDR1 MNHEY, CDR2 SVGAGI. J gave up 0 bases and V 0 bases, and 3 bases lay outside the gene matches. CDR3 residues: CASSYSNRGSTDTQYF. The DNA of the CDR3 is TGTGCCAGCAGTTACTCGAACAGGGGAAGCACAGATACGCAGTATTTT.

The chain uses TRBV27 and TRBJ2-3; D may be TRBD2 (5 bases). V was pared by 7 bases and J by 1 base, with 9 bases between. The CDR3 is 13 residues long. In germline, CDR1 is MNHEY, CDR2 SMNVEV (reference sequence). The CDR3 loop reads CASIGRGTDTQYF. The DNA for the CDR3 is TGTGCCAGCATCGGGCGGGGCACAGATACGCAGTATTTT.

This chain joins TRBV27 and TRBJ2-4; D might be TRBD2 (5 bases). Between the trimmed V and J ends, which lost 5 bases and 0 bases, there was a span of 14 bases. CDR3 length: 16 residues. Germline CDR1 is MNHEY and CDR2 is SMNVEV (reference sequence). CDR3 protein: CASSRSGNGAKNIQYF. CDR3 in DNA: TGTGCCAGCAGTCGTTCGGGAAACGGAGCCAAAAACATTCAGTACTTC.

V gene TRBV7-9 combines with J gene TRBJ2-1, with a tentative D call TRBD2 (6 bases). Trimming removed 5 bases from V and 4 bases from J, with 12 bases in between. Per the germline V gene, CDR1 is SEHNR and CDR2 is FQNEAQ (reference sequence). There are 14 residues in the CDR3. The CDR3: CASSTTSRYNEQFF. In DNA form, the CDR3 reads TGTGCCAGCAGCACCACTAGCAGATACAATGAGCAGTTCTTC.

As regards this clone: Other DNA sequences in this specimen translate into the identical CDR3. This chain connects TRBV19 to TRBJ1-4; no reliable D call. CDR1 is LNHDA and CDR2 is SQIVND in the germline V gene (reference sequence). The ends were cut back, 7 bases at V and 5 bases at J, with 5 bases in the middle. The CDR3 runs to 11 residues. As DNA, the CDR3 is TGTGCCAGTACCGGAAATGAAAAACTGTTTTTT. It codes for CASTGNEKLFF.

For this clone: Distinct nucleotide sequences in the sample also encode this CDR3. This chain joins TRBV27 and TRBJ2-7; TRBD1 matches 9 bases. Looked up from germline, CDR1 is MNHEY and CDR2 is SMNVEV (reference sequence). Unmatched junction bases numbered 3, after V lost 5 bases and J lost 1 base. The CDR3 is 14 amino acids. The CDR3 nucleotides are TGTGCCAGCAGTGACAGGGGGGGGTCCTACGAGCAGTACTTC. Translated: CASSDRGGSYEQYF.

The chain couples TRBV18 to TRBJ2-7; possibly TRBD1 for D (5 bases). Germline lookup yields CDR1 KGHSH and CDR2 LQKENI. This CDR3 has 15 amino acids. Between the trimmed V and J ends, which lost 3 bases and 5 bases, there was a span of 17 bases. The CDR3 sequence is CASSPWAGNIDEQYF. The CDR3 DNA follows: TGTGCCAGCTCACCCTGGGCAGGGAATATCGACGAGCAGTACTTC. The complete variable domain, with remaining parts taken from reference TRBV18 and TRBJ2-7, reads NAGVMQNPRHLVRRRGQEARLRCSPMKGHSHVYWYRQLPEEGLKFMVYLQKENIIDESGMPKERFSAEFPKEGPSILRIQQVVRGDSAAYFCASSPWAGNIDEQYFGPGTRLTVT.

The chain is built from TRBV5-6 and TRBJ2-1; 9 bases fit TRBD1. The trim removed 4 bases at V and 4 bases at J, leaving 9 bases unmatched. CDR1 is SGHDT and CDR2 is YYEEEE in the germline V gene. The CDR3 covers 16 residues. The CDR3 sequence: CASSRQRDRDYNEQFF. The CDR3 region has the DNA TGTGCCAGCAGCCGGCAACGGGACAGGGATTACAATGAGCAGTTCTTC.

This sequence joins TRBV27 and TRBJ1-2; unclear D gene. V was clipped by 7 bases and J by 4 bases, with 16 bases between them. Germline CDR1 and CDR2: MNHEY and SMNVEV (reference sequence). The CDR3 is 14 residues long. CDR3 sequence (DNA): TGTGCCAGCACCCCTGGACCCGGGTCCTATGGCTACACCTTC. It translates to CASTPGPGSYGYTF.

The rearrangement uses TRBV20-1 and TRBJ2-5, with D perhaps matching TRBD1 (5 bases). Trimming took off 7 bases at V and 3 bases at J, with 6 bases between the two ends. Germline CDR1 and CDR2: DFQATT and SNEGSKA (reference sequence). The CDR3 contains 10 residues. Here the CDR3 reads CSVTEETQYF. DNA of the CDR3: TGCAGTGTGACAGAAGAGACCCAGTACTTC.

The rearrangement uses TRBV5-1 and TRBJ2-7; 8 positions match TRBD2. CDR1 SGHRS and CDR2 YFSETQ come from the germline V gene. The CDR3 consists of 17 residues. The V and J ends lost 1 base and 7 bases, in that order; junction bases with no gene match: 16. This CDR3 reads CASSLIQAGEIRGEQYF. In DNA, the CDR3 is TGCGCCAGCAGCTTGATCCAAGCGGGAGAAATACGGGGTGAGCAGTACTTC.

This clone was seen a single time. At one of its ends the junction is not consistent with the germline gene, which may arise from a read error. V is TRBV13 and J is TRBJ2-1; D perhaps matches TRBD2 (6 bases). Germline CDR1 reads PRHDT; CDR2 reads FYEKMQ (reference sequence). CDR3 length equals 13 residues. CDR3 in amino acids: CASSIGGFDEQFF. CDR3 DNA: TGTGCCAGCAGCATAGGAGGGTTCGATGAGCAGTTCTTC.